This T cell receptor (beta chain) originates from a study of tumor-infiltrating lymphocytes in primary liver carcinoma. The overall study: The cohort included men and women aged 30 to 69 years.

Priming with a constant-region primer yielded TCR beta cDNA from approximately 500 ng total RNA. What produced the TCR beta libraries was three nested multiplex PCR rounds using slightly modified ARM-PCR. TRBV1-TRBV30 forward primers and a C-beta reverse primer were used in the first two PCR rounds, which each ran for about 10 cycles. TCRdb called the multiplex PCR reads again in MiXCR, with one record for every CDR3 protein. The sample holds 60,000 to 90,000 distinct CDR3 sequences, roughly two thirds seen once. On this clonotype: At one end, the junction sequence differs from germline, possibly due to a read error.

CDR1 and CDR2 (germline): MNHNS, SASEGT. CDR3 length: 13 residues. Taking about 18-31 mg of unsorted bulk tissue, the authors co-extracted RNA and DNA. The receptor comes from a man in his forties or fifties with primary liver carcinoma and hepatitis B virus infection. The chain recombines TRBV6-1 with TRBJ2-3; D is ambiguous. The specimen sequenced was liver tumor tissue from sampling region 4. Subset noted: tumor region T4, right-lateral pole. As DNA, the CDR3 is TGTGCCAGCAGTGAGCAGGAGATAGATATGCAGTATTTT. Its protein is CASSEQEIDMQYF.